The 16 T cell receptor beta chains listed next were all sequenced from one sample in a study of blood T cell repertoires in COVID-19. Clones were read by immunoSEQ multiplex PCR, and TCRdb kept only the in-frame ones, dropping some. Of 150,000 to 200,000 clones listed, 70% to 85% are singletons. The sample was peripheral blood. The receptors here all came from a woman under 40 with acute or convalescent COVID-19.

This clone was recorded once. The genes are TRBV6-2 or TRBV6-3 and TRBJ2-3; a weak D match, TRBD2 (7 bases). This CDR3 is 16 amino acids long. The germline CDR1 and CDR2 sequences are MNHEY and SVGEGT. V was shortened by 6 bases and J by 6 bases, with 22 bases between the two germline ends. CDR3 amino acids: CASSPIGAEGGDTQYF. In DNA, the CDR3 is TGTGCCAGCAGCCCGATCGGGGCGGAGGGGGGGGATACGCAGTATTTT.

J is TRBJ1-2 and V is TRBV6-5, with 7 bases identical to TRBD1. The V gene end was trimmed by 5 bases and the J gene end by 8 bases; junction bases not matched to a gene: 11. Germline CDR1 and CDR2: MNHEY and SVGAGI. The CDR3 sequence is 14 residues long. The CDR3 DNA reads TGTGCCAGCAGTACCCTAGGGGGCAGGCTCGGCTACACCTTC. It translates to CASSTLGGRLGYTF.

CDR3 protein: CASGLGTGIYGYTF. The CDR3 DNA follows: TGCGCCAGCGGGTTGGGGACAGGGATCTATGGCTACACCTTC. V gene TRBV10-2 combines with J gene TRBJ1-2; 9 bases agree with TRBD1. This CDR3 spans 14 amino acids. The V and J ends lost 8 bases and 4 bases, in that order; junction bases with no gene match: 8. Per the germline V gene, CDR1 is WSHSY and CDR2 is SAAADI.

The chain is built from TRBV2 and TRBJ2-7; 7 bases fit TRBD1. This CDR3 comprises 12 residues. J gave up 9 bases and V 2 bases, and 4 bases lay outside the gene matches. The germline V gene has CDR1 SNHLY and CDR2 FYNNEI. The CDR3 sequence: CASSESRGWQYF. DNA of the CDR3: TGTGCCAGCAGTGAAAGCAGGGGGTGGCAGTACTTC.

The genes are TRBV6-2 or TRBV6-3 and TRBJ2-7, with D possibly matching TRBD1 (5 bases). V shed 6 bases and J shed 3 bases, with 21 bases lying between them. Germline CDR1 and CDR2: MNHEY and SVGEGT. CDR3 length equals 16 residues. The CDR3 sequence is CASSSYLGAMGYEQYF. CDR3 coding DNA: TGTGCCAGCAGCTCCTACCTAGGGGCCATGGGCTACGAGCAGTACTTC.

This clone has just a few counts. The chain combines TRBV7-8 with TRBJ1-1, with 10 bases lining up with TRBD1. CDR1 is SGHVS and CDR2 is FQNEAQ in the germline V gene. The CDR3 runs 15 residues. Losses at the gene ends were 1 base for V and 4 bases for J; bases not matched to a gene: 3. The CDR3 nucleotides read TGTGCCAGCAGCTTAGGAAGGACAGGGGGCACTGAAGCTTTCTTT. As protein: CASSLGRTGGTEAFF.

The genes are TRBV18 and TRBJ1-6; tentatively, D is TRBD1 (6 bases). Deletions cut 3 bases from V and 7 bases from J, with 13 bases between. The CDR3 consists of 15 residues. The germline gives CDR1 KGHSH, CDR2 LQKENI. CDR3 in amino acids: CASSPSGQPNSPLHF. The CDR3 nucleotides are TGTGCCAGCTCACCGTCCGGACAGCCCAATTCACCCCTCCACTTT.

This chain connects TRBV2 to TRBJ1-2; the match to TRBD1 covers 7 bases. The CDR3 is 14 amino acids. V trimming: 9 bases; J trimming: 8 bases; junction bases outside the gene matches: 15. Germline CDR1 reads SNHLY; CDR2 reads FYNNEI. CDR3 protein: CASGEDRRTMGYTF. In DNA, the CDR3 is TGTGCCAGTGGGGAGGACAGGCGGACAATGGGCTACACCTTC.

The gene calls are TRBV5-1 and TRBJ2-1; TRBD2 aligns across 8 bases. J gave up 10 bases and V 4 bases, and 4 bases lay outside the gene matches. Germline CDR1 and CDR2: SGHRS and YFSETQ. There are 12 residues in the CDR3. The CDR3, as DNA: TGCGCCAGCAGCGACGGGAGGGGGGAGCAGTTCTTC. This gives the protein CASSDGRGEQFF. The full variable domain, its missing parts supplied by reference TRBV5-1 and TRBJ2-1, is KAGVTQTPRYLIKTRGQQVTLSCSPISGHRSVSWYQQTPGQGLQFLFEYFSETQRNKGNFPGRFSGRQFSNSRSEMNVSTLELGDSALYLCASSDGRGEQFFGPGTRLTVL.

V usage is TRBV2 and J usage is TRBJ2-7; D is uncertain. There are 12 residues in the CDR3. Germline CDR1 reads SNHLY; CDR2 reads FYNNEI. V was cut by 4 bases and J by 4 bases, with 8 bases left in between. The DNA for the CDR3 is TGTGCCAGCAGTGTCGAGAAATACGAGCAGTACTTC. This codes for CASSVEKYEQYF.

The chain carries TRBV7-8 and TRBJ2-7; D gene unclear. Germline CDR1 and CDR2: SGHVS and FQNEAQ. The CDR3 covers 12 residues. Trimming pared 5 bases from V and 4 bases from J, leaving 9 bases between. As DNA, the CDR3 is TGTGCCAGCAGCCCTGGAGCGTACGAGCAGTACTTC. Protein sequence: CASSPGAYEQYF.

V gene TRBV29-1 combines with J gene TRBJ2-1; perhaps TRBD1 as D (8 bases). Trimming took 8 bases from V and 9 from J, leaving 17 bases between them. CDR3 length equals 12 residues. Germline V CDR1 and CDR2: SQVTM, ANQGSEA. The DNA for the CDR3 is TGCAGCTTAAACAGGGGGGGGACTGAGCAGTTCTTC. The encoded protein is CSLNRGGTEQFF.

The V call is TRBV6-5, the J call TRBJ1-1, with D uncertain. The CDR3 contains 12 residues. CDR1 and CDR2 from the germline V gene are MNHEY and SVGAGI. The V end lost 6 bases, the J end lost 6 bases, and 11 bases lay between the germline ends. The CDR3 DNA reads as TGTGCCAGCAGGAAAGGAGGGCCTGAAGCTTTCTTT. Translating gives CASRKGGPEAFF.

The chain combines TRBV7-3 with TRBJ2-1, with 12 bases identical to TRBD2. The ends lost 5 bases at V and 7 bases at J; junction bases unmatched: 12. The CDR3 loop spans 17 amino acids. Germline V gives CDR1 SGHTA, CDR2 FQGTGA. For the CDR3, the DNA is TGTGCCAGCAGCCCTTCCCCCCTAGCGGGGGGGCGGAATGAGCAGTTCTTC. This sequence encodes CASSPSPLAGGRNEQFF. Variable domain in full (rest from reference TRBV7-3 and TRBJ2-1): GAGVSQTPSNKVTEKGKYVELRCDPISGHTALYWYRQSLGQGPEFLIYFQGTGAADDSGLPNDRFFAVRPEGSVSTLKIQRTERGDSAVYLCASSPSPLAGGRNEQFFGPGTRLTVL.

This chain links TRBV28 with TRBJ1-4, with TRBD1 matching over 8 bases. V was pared by 3 bases and J by 6 bases, with 6 bases of the junction left unmatched. CDR1 is MDHEN, CDR2 SYDVKM, per germline. The CDR3 runs 15 residues. The CDR3 DNA is TGTGCCAGCAGTTTCTCTGGACAGGGAGATGAAAAACTGTTTTTT. Protein: CASSFSGQGDEKLFF.

The gene calls are TRBV9 and TRBJ1-5, with a weak D call TRBD1 (5 bases). Trimming took 2 bases from V and 4 from J, leaving 10 bases between them. The CDR3 has 14 amino acids. Germline V gene data show CDR1 as SGDLS and CDR2 as YYNGEE. CDR3: CASSVGQENQPQHF. DNA for the CDR3: TGTGCCAGCAGCGTGGGGCAGGAAAATCAGCCCCAGCATTTT.